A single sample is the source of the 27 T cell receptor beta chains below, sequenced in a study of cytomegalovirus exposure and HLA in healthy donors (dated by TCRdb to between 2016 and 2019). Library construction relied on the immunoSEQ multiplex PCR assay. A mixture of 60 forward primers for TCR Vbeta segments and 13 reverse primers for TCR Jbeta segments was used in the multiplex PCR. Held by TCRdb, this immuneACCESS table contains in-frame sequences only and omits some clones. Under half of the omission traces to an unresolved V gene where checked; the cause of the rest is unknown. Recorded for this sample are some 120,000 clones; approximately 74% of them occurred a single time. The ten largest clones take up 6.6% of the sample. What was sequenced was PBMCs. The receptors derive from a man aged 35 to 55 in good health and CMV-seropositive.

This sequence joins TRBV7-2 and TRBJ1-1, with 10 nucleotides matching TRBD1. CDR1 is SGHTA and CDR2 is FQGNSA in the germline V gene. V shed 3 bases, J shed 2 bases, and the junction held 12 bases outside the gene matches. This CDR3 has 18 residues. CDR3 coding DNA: TGTGCCAGCAGCTTCGGGTGGGACAGGGGATTTTTTAACACTGAAGCTTTCTTT. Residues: CASSFGWDRGFFNTEAFF.

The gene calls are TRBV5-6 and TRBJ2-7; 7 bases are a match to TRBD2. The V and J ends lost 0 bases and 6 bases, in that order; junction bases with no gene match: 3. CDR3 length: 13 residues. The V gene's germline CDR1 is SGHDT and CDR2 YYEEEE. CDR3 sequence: CASSLGGGLEQYF. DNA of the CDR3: TGTGCCAGCAGCTTGGGGGGGGGTCTCGAGCAGTACTTC.

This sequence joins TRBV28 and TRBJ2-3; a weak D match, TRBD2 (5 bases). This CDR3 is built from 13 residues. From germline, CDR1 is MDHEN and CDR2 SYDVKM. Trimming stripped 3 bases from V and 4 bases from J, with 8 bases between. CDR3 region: CASSFTGADTQYF. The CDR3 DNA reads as TGTGCCAGCAGTTTTACCGGGGCAGATACGCAGTATTTT.

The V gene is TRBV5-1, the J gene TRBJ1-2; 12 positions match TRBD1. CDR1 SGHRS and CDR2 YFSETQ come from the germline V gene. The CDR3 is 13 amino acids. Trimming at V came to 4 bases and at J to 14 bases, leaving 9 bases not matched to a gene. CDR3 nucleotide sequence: TGCGCCAGCAGCCGGGACAGGGGGCCCGCGTCGACCTTC. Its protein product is CASSRDRGPASTF.

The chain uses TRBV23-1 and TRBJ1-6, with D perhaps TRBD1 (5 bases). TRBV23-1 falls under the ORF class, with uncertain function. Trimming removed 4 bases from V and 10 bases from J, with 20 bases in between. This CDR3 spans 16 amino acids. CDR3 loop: CASSRVSGSGESPLHF. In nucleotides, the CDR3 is TGCGCCAGCAGTCGAGTAAGTGGTTCGGGGGAGTCACCCCTCCACTTT.

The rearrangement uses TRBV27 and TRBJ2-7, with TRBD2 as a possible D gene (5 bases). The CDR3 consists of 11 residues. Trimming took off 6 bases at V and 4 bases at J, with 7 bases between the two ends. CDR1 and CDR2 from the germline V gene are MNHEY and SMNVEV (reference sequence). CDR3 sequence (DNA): TGTGCCAGCAGCAGCGGATACGAGCAGTACTTC. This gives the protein CASSSGYEQYF.

CDR3 DNA sequence: TGTGCCAGCAGCGTAGCTGCCCAGGGTGGCTATGGCTACACCTTC. This translates into CASSVAAQGGYGYTF. The chain combines TRBV9 with TRBJ1-2; D is possibly TRBD1 (5 bases). The CDR3 has 15 amino acids. CDR1 is SGDLS and CDR2 is YYNGEE in the germline V gene. With 0 bases removed from V and 4 bases from J, the gap between germline ends came to 13 bases.

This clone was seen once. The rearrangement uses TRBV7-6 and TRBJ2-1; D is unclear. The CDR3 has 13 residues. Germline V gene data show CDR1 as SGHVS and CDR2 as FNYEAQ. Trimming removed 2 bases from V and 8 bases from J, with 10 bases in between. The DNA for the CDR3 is TGTGCCAGCAGCTTAAACGCAGGTGATGAGCAGTTCTTC. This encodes CASSLNAGDEQFF.

The CDR3: CASSQSTSRNEQFF. CDR3 DNA sequence: TGTGCCAGCAGCCAGTCGACTAGTAGAAATGAGCAGTTCTTC. The V gene is TRBV5-4, the J gene TRBJ2-1, with D possibly matching TRBD2 (6 bases). The CDR3 is made up of 14 amino acids. The V gene lost 4 bases and the J gene lost 7 bases, with 15 bases spanning the gap. Germline lookup yields CDR1 SGHNT and CDR2 YYREEE (reference sequence).

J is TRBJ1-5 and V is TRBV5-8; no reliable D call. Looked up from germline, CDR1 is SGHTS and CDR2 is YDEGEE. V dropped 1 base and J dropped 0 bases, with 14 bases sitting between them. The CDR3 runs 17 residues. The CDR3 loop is CASSLRGLRDSNQPQHF. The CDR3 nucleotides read TGTGCCAGCAGCTTGCGAGGACTTAGGGATAGCAATCAGCCCCAGCATTTT.

CDR3 loop: CASSLYPGTSGGHEQYF. In nucleotides, the CDR3 is TGTGCCAGCTCACTTTACCCCGGGACTAGCGGGGGTCACGAGCAGTACTTC. This chain uses TRBV18 with TRBJ2-7, with 14 bases identical to TRBD2. Trimming at V came to 4 bases and at J to 5 bases, leaving 10 bases not matched to a gene. The CDR3 length is 17 residues. CDR1 is KGHSH and CDR2 is LQKENI in the germline V gene.

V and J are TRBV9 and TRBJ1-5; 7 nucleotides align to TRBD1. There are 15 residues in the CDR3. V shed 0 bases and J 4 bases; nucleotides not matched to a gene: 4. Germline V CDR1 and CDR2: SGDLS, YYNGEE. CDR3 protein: CASSVGARGNQPQHF. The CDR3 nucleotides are TGTGCCAGCAGCGTAGGAGCCAGGGGGAATCAGCCCCAGCATTTT.

The CDR3 loop reads CASIRGGAEGYTF. In DNA form, the CDR3 reads TGTGCCAGCATTCGAGGGGGGGCGGAAGGCTACACCTTC. This chain connects TRBV28 to TRBJ1-2, with a weak D call TRBD1 (6 bases). The CDR3 has 13 residues. Germline V gene lookup returns CDR1 MDHEN and CDR2 SYDVKM. Deletions cut 7 bases from V and 8 bases from J, with 17 bases between.

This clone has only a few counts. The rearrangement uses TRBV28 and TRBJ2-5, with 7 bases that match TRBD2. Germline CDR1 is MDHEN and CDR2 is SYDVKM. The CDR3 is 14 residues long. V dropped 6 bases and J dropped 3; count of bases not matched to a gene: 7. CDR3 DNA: TGTGCCAGCAGCTCCCAGCTAGCGGAAGAGACCCAGTACTTC. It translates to CASSSQLAEETQYF.

CDR3 DNA: TGTGCCAGCAGTGACGGGCTAGCGGGGTCAGATACGCAGTATTTT. This gives the protein CASSDGLAGSDTQYF. The chain couples TRBV6-4 to TRBJ2-3, with TRBD2 matching over 9 bases. V lost 2 bases to trimming and J lost 4 bases; unmatched junction nucleotides: 4. The CDR3 is made up of 15 amino acids. Germline V gene data show CDR1 as MRHNA and CDR2 as SNTAGT.

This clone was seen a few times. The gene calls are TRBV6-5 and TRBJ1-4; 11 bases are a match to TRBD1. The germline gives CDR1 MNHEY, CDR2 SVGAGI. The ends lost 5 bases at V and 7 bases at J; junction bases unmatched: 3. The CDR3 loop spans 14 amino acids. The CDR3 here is CASSEGQGAEKLFF. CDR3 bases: TGTGCCAGCAGTGAAGGACAGGGGGCTGAAAAACTGTTTTTT.

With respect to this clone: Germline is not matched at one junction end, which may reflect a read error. CDR3 coding DNA: TGCAGCGTTCGTTCAGGGAACCCTGAAGCTTTCTTT. The encoded protein is CSVRSGNPEAFF. V usage is TRBV29-1 and J usage is TRBJ1-1; D is perhaps TRBD1 (5 bases). This CDR3 is built from 12 residues. Germline V gives CDR1 SQVTM, CDR2 ANQGSEA.

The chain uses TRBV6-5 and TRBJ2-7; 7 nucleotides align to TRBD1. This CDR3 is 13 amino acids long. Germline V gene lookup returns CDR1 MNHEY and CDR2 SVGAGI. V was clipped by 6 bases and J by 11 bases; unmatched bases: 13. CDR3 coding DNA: TGTGCCAGCAGGCGTGGGACAGTGGGATCGGAGTACTTC. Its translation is CASRRGTVGSEYF.

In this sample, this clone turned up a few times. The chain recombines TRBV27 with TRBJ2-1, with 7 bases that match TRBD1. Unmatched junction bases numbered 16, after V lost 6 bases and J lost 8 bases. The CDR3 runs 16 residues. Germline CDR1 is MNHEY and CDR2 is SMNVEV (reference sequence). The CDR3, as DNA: TGTGCCAGCAGACCCCAGGGGGTTTTTGTTTCGGATGAGCAGTTCTTC. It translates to CASRPQGVFVSDEQFF.

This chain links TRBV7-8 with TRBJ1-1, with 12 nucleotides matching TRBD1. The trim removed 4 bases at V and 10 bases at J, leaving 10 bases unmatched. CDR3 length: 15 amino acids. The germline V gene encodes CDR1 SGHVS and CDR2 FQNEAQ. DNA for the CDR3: TGTGCCAGCAGCTCGATGAGGGACAGGGGGCTGATAGCTTTCTTT. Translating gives CASSSMRDRGLIAFF.

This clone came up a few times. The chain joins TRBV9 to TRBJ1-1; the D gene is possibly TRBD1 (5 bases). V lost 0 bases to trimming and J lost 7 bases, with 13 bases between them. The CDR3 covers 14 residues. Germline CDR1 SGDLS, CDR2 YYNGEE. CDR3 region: CASSVGTSTNEAFF. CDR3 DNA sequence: TGTGCCAGCAGCGTAGGGACATCTACGAATGAAGCTTTCTTT.

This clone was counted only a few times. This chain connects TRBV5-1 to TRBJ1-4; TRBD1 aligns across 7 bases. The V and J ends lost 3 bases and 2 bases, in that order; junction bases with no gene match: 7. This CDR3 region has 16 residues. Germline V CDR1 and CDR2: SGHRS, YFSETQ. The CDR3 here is CASSSGQSTTNEKLFF. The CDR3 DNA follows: TGCGCCAGCAGCTCGGGACAGTCGACCACTAATGAAAAACTGTTTTTT.

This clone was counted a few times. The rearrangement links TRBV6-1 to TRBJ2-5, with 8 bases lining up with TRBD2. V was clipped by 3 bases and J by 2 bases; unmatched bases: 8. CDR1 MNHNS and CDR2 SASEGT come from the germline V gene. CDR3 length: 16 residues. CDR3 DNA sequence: TGTGCCAGCAGTGACCTGGGGGCGGGGGGACAAGAGACCCAGTACTTC. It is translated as CASSDLGAGGQETQYF.

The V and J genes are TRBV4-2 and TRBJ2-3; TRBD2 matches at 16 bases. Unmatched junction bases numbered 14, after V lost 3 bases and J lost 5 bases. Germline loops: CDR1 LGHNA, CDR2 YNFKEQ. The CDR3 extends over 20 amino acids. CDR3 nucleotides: TGTGCCAGCAGCCAGAAATTACCGGGACTAGCGGGAGGGCCGGGAGATACGCAGTATTTT. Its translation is CASSQKLPGLAGGPGDTQYF.

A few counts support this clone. The CDR3 reads CASSQGGIGFTDTQYF. DNA for the CDR3: TGTGCCAGCAGCCAGGGAGGGATCGGTTTCACAGATACGCAGTATTTT. This chain connects TRBV11-3 to TRBJ2-3; 7 bases are a match to TRBD2. CDR1 SGHNT and CDR2 YENEEA come from the germline V gene. The CDR3 spans 16 residues. Unmatched junction bases numbered 10, after V lost 5 bases and J lost 2 bases.

This CDR3 reads CASSRGGAGGLYEQFF. DNA for the CDR3: TGTGCCAGCAGCCGGGGGGGAGCGGGAGGGCTATATGAGCAGTTCTTC. The chain has TRBV2 and TRBJ2-1; 10 nucleotides agree with TRBD2. The V gene end was trimmed by 6 bases and the J gene end by 8 bases; junction bases not matched to a gene: 13. Germline V gene lookup returns CDR1 SNHLY and CDR2 FYNNEI. The CDR3 spans 16 residues.

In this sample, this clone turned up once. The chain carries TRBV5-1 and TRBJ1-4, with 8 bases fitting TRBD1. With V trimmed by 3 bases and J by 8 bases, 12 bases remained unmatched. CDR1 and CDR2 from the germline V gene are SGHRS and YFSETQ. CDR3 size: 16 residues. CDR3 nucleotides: TGCGCCAGCAGCTCTGGGGAAGGGACAGGAAGGGAAAAACTGTTTTTT. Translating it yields CASSSGEGTGREKLFF.